These T cell receptor beta chains were read from a single sample in a study of T cells in Graves' hyperthyroidism and ophthalmopathy. TCRdb processed the multiplex PCR reads anew with MiXCR; each CDR3 protein has one entry. The table has hundreds of thousands of distinct CDR3 sequences, 14% seen once. The specimen was blood. All receptors come from a young woman with Graves' hyperthyroidism. Each CDR3 is given with its conserved first and last residue. The D gene is left open where the match is weak. Rows may omit the clone size; those that give it use once, few, many or a size class.

CDR3 length: 17; clone size: many; D gene: TRBD2; V gene: TRBV7-9; J gene: TRBJ2-1; CDR3 DNA: TGTGCCAGCAGCCAGGCCTTAGGACTAGCGGGAGCAAATGAGCAGTTCTTC; CDR3 protein: CASSQALGLAGANEQFF
CDR3 length: 12; clone size: .; D gene: .; V gene: TRBV25-1; J gene: TRBJ2-7; CDR3 DNA: TGTGCCAGCAGTGAATGGTATGACGAGCAGTACTTC; CDR3 protein: CASSEWYDEQYF
CDR3 length: 13; clone size: .; D gene: .; V gene: TRBV24-1; J gene: TRBJ1-5; CDR3 DNA: TGTGCCACCAGTGACTACCCCGGCCAGCCCCAGCATTTT; CDR3 protein: CATSDYPGQPQHF
CDR3 length: 16; clone size: .; D gene: .; V gene: TRBV5-1; J gene: TRBJ2-5; CDR3 DNA: TGCGCCAGCAGCTTAGGGGGCGGGAGAAGCTGGGAGACCCAGTACTTC; CDR3 protein: CASSLGGGRSWETQYF
CDR3 length: 14; clone size: .; D gene: TRBD1; V gene: TRBV20-1; J gene: TRBJ1-1; CDR3 DNA: TGCAGTGCTGGTGGGACAGCGGTAAACACTGAAGCTTTCTTT; CDR3 protein: CSAGGTAVNTEAFF
CDR3 length: 16; clone size: many; D gene: TRBD1; V gene: TRBV7-8; J gene: TRBJ1-4; CDR3 DNA: TGTGCCAGCAGGCAAATGACAGGGTCGGAAAATGAAAAACTGTTTTTT; CDR3 protein: CASRQMTGSENEKLFF
CDR3 length: 14; clone size: few; D gene: .; V gene: TRBV4-3; J gene: TRBJ2-7; CDR3 DNA: TGCGCCAGCAGCCAAGATTCGGGCCACTACGAGCAGTACTTC; CDR3 protein: CASSQDSGHYEQYF
CDR3 length: 20; clone size: few; D gene: TRBD2; V gene: TRBV9; J gene: TRBJ2-3; CDR3 DNA: TGTGCCAGCAGCGCCGGGACTAGCGGGAGACGGCAAAGGAGCACAGATACGCAGTATTTT; CDR3 protein: CASSAGTSGRRQRSTDTQYF
CDR3 length: 14; clone size: few; D gene: .; V gene: TRBV27; J gene: TRBJ1-2; CDR3 DNA: TGTGCCAGCAGTTTGAACTCCCGGGGGTATGGCTACACCTTC; CDR3 protein: CASSLNSRGYGYTF
CDR3 length: 13; clone size: .; D gene: .; V gene: TRBV7-3; J gene: TRBJ2-3; CDR3 DNA: TGTGCCAGCAGCCGACAAGGGCCAGATACGCAGTATTTT; CDR3 protein: CASSRQGPDTQYF
CDR3 length: 12; clone size: few; D gene: .; V gene: TRBV20-1; J gene: TRBJ2-7; CDR3 DNA: TGCAGTGCTCCTTCCGGGACCGGGGAGCAGTACTTC; CDR3 protein: CSAPSGTGEQYF
CDR3 length: 12; clone size: many; D gene: .; V gene: TRBV7-9; J gene: TRBJ2-7; CDR3 DNA: TGTGCCAGCAGCTCCATTAATTACGAGCAGTACTTC; CDR3 protein: CASSSINYEQYF
CDR3 length: 13; clone size: many; D gene: .; V gene: TRBV30; J gene: TRBJ2-5; CDR3 DNA: TGTGCCTGGAGTGTACGCGTCCAAGAGACCCAGTACTTC; CDR3 protein: CAWSVRVQETQYF
CDR3 length: 13; clone size: many; D gene: TRBD2; V gene: TRBV10-3; J gene: TRBJ2-3; CDR3 DNA: TGTGCCATTTTAGCGGGAAGCACAGATACGCAGTATTTT; CDR3 protein: CAILAGSTDTQYF
CDR3 length: 13; clone size: many; D gene: .; V gene: TRBV11-1; J gene: TRBJ1-1; CDR3 DNA: TGTGCCAGCAGCTTCCAGATGAACACTGAAGCTTTCTTT; CDR3 protein: CASSFQMNTEAFF
CDR3 length: 16; clone size: .; D gene: TRBD2; V gene: TRBV6-5; J gene: TRBJ2-1; CDR3 DNA: TGTGCCAGCAGTTACGGGGGGGTCGGGTCGTACAATGAGCAGTTCTTC; CDR3 protein: CASSYGGVGSYNEQFF
CDR3 length: 10; clone size: .; D gene: .; V gene: TRBV29-1; J gene: TRBJ1-1; CDR3 DNA: TGCAGCGTTGAATGGACTGAAGCTTTCTTT; CDR3 protein: CSVEWTEAFF
CDR3 length: 14; clone size: many; D gene: .; V gene: TRBV18; J gene: TRBJ2-7; CDR3 DNA: TGTGCCAGCTCACCTAAGGGAACAGTTTACGAGCAGTACTTC; CDR3 protein: CASSPKGTVYEQYF
CDR3 length: 13; clone size: .; D gene: TRBD2; V gene: TRBV12-3/TRBV12-4; J gene: TRBJ2-7; CDR3 DNA: TGTGCCAGTGGGGGACTAAACTCCTACGAGCAGTACTTC; CDR3 protein: CASGGLNSYEQYF
CDR3 length: 14; clone size: many; D gene: .; V gene: TRBV7-9; J gene: TRBJ2-7; CDR3 DNA: TGTGCCAGCAGCTTACTACAGGGCTCCTACGAGCAGTACTTC; CDR3 protein: CASSLLQGSYEQYF
CDR3 length: 14; clone size: .; D gene: .; V gene: TRBV19; J gene: TRBJ2-2; CDR3 DNA: TGTGCCAGTAGTTTGGGGGAGAACACCGGGGAGCTGTTTTTT; CDR3 protein: CASSLGENTGELFF
CDR3 length: 13; clone size: .; D gene: .; V gene: TRBV11-3; J gene: TRBJ2-5; CDR3 DNA: TGTGCCAGCAGCTTACGCCATGAAAAGACCCAGTACTTC; CDR3 protein: CASSLRHEKTQYF
CDR3 length: 14; clone size: few; D gene: .; V gene: TRBV6-1; J gene: TRBJ1-2; CDR3 DNA: TGTGCCAGCAGTGCCGCGGGGGCAGGGATTGGCTACACCTTC; CDR3 protein: CASSAAGAGIGYTF
CDR3 length: 14; clone size: once; D gene: TRBD1; V gene: TRBV20-1; J gene: TRBJ1-1; CDR3 DNA: TGCAGTGCTCGACGAGGGGGCGCGGACACTGAAGCTTTCTTT; CDR3 protein: CSARRGGADTEAFF
CDR3 length: 13; clone size: many; D gene: .; V gene: TRBV30; J gene: TRBJ2-5; CDR3 DNA: TGTGCCTGGAGTGTTTCCAGGGCAGAGACCCAGTACTTC; CDR3 protein: CAWSVSRAETQYF
CDR3 length: 15; clone size: .; D gene: .; V gene: TRBV4-1; J gene: TRBJ1-1; CDR3 DNA: TGCGCCAGCAGCCAAGCGGTGGGGGGATACACTGAAGCTTTCTTT; CDR3 protein: CASSQAVGGYTEAFF
CDR3 length: 13; clone size: once; D gene: .; V gene: TRBV12-3/TRBV12-4; J gene: TRBJ2-5; CDR3 DNA: TGTGCCAGCAGTTTAAGTCGGATCGAGACCCAGTACTTC; CDR3 protein: CASSLSRIETQYF
CDR3 length: 17; clone size: .; D gene: TRBD1; V gene: TRBV5-1; J gene: TRBJ2-3; CDR3 DNA: TGCGCCAGCAGCTTGTTTGGGACAGGGGAAATCACAGATACGCAGTATTTT; CDR3 protein: CASSLFGTGEITDTQYF
CDR3 length: 12; clone size: many; D gene: .; V gene: TRBV11-2; J gene: TRBJ1-1; CDR3 DNA: TGTGCCAGCAGCTTAAGCGGGGCTGAAGCTTTCTTT; CDR3 protein: CASSLSGAEAFF
CDR3 length: 14; clone size: many; D gene: .; V gene: TRBV29-1; J gene: TRBJ2-7; CDR3 DNA: TGCAGCGTTGAGGTAGCGATGAACTCCTACGAGCAGTACTTC; CDR3 protein: CSVEVAMNSYEQYF
CDR3 length: 16; clone size: few; D gene: TRBD1; V gene: TRBV6-2/TRBV6-3; J gene: TRBJ2-2; CDR3 DNA: TGTGCCAGCACTATCCCGGGACAGCGGAACACCGGGGAGCTGTTTTTT; CDR3 protein: CASTIPGQRNTGELFF